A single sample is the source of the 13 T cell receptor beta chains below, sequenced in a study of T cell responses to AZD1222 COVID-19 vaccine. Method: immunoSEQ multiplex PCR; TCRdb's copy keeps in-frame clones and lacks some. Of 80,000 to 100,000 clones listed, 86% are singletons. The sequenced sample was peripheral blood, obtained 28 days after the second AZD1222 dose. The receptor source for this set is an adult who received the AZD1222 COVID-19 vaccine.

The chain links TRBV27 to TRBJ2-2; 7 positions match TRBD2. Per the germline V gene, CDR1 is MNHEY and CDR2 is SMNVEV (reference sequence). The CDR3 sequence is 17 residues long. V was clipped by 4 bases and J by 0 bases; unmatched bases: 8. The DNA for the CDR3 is TGTGCCAGCAGTTCCCGACTAGCCGCAACGAACACCGGGGAGCTGTTTTTT. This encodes CASSSRLAATNTGELFF.

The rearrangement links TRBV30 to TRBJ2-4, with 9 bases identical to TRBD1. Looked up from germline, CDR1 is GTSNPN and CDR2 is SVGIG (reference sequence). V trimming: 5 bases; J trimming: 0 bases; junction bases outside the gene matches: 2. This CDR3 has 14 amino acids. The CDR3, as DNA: TGTGCCTGGGGACAGGGGCAAGCCAAAAACATTCAGTACTTC. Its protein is CAWGQGQAKNIQYF.

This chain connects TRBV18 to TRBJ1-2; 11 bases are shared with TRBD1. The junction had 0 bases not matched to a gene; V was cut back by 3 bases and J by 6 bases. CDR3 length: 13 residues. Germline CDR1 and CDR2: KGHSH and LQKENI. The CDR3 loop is CASSPGQGDGYTF. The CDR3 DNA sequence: TGTGCCAGCTCACCGGGACAGGGGGATGGCTACACCTTC.

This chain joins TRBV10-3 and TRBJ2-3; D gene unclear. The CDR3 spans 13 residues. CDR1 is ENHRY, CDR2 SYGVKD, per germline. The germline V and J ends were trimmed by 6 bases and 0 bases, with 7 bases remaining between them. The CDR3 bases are TGTGCCATCAGCACGAGAAGCACAGATACGCAGTATTTT. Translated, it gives CAISTRSTDTQYF.

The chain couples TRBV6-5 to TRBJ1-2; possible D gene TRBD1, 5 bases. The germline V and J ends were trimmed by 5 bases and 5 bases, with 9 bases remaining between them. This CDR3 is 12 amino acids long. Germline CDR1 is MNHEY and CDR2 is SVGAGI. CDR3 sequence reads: CASSTGDYGYTF. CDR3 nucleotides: TGTGCCAGCAGTACAGGAGATTATGGCTACACCTTC.

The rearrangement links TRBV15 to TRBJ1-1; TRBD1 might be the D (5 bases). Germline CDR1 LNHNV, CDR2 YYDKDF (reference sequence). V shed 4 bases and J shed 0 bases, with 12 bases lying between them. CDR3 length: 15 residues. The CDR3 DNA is TGTGCCACCAGCATTCTACAGGAGATGAACACTGAAGCTTTCTTT. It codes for CATSILQEMNTEAFF.

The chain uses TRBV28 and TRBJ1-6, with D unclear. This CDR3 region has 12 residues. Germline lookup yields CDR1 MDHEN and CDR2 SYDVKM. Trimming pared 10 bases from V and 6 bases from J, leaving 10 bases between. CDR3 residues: CAIHSVNSPLHF. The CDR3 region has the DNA TGTGCCATCCATTCTGTTAATTCACCCCTCCACTTT.

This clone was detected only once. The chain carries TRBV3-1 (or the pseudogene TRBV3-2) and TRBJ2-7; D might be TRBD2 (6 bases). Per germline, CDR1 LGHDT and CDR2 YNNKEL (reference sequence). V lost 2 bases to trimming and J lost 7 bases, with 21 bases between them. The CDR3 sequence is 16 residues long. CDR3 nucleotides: TGTGCCAGCAGCCAATTCTATGAGGGAGGAAAGGGAGAGCAGTACTTC. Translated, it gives CASSQFYEGGKGEQYF.

The DNA of the CDR3 is TGTGCCAGTAGGTTGGGGTCTAATGAAAAACTGTTTTTT. It codes for CASRLGSNEKLFF. The rearrangement uses TRBV19 and TRBJ1-4; D is uncertain. Germline CDR1 is LNHDA and CDR2 is SQIVND (reference sequence). This CDR3 region has 13 residues. Trimming took 6 bases from V and 3 from J, leaving 8 bases between them.

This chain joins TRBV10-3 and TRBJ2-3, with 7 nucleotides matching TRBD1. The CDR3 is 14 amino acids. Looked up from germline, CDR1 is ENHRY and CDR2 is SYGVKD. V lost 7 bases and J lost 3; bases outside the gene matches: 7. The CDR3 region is CAITTPTGTDTQYF. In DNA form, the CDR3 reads TGTGCCATCACGACCCCGACAGGGACAGATACGCAGTATTTT.

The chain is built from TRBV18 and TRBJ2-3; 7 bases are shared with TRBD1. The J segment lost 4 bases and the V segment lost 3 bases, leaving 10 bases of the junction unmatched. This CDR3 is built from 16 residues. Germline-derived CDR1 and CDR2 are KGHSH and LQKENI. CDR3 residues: CASSPFTGERADTQYF. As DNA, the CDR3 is TGTGCCAGCTCACCTTTTACAGGGGAACGGGCAGATACGCAGTATTTT.

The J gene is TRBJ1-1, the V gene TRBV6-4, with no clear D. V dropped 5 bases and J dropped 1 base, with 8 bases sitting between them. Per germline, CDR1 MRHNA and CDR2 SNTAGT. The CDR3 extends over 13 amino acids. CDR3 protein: CASSLEENTEAFF. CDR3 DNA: TGTGCCAGCAGTTTGGAGGAGAACACTGAAGCTTTCTTT.

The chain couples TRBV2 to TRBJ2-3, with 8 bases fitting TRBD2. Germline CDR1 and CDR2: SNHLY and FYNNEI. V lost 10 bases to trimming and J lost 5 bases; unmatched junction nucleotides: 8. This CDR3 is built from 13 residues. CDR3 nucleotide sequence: TGTGCCATCCATAGCGGGAAAATAGATACGCAGTATTTT. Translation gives CAIHSGKIDTQYF.